This T cell receptor beta chain was profiled in a study of T cell responses to AZD1222 COVID-19 vaccine. Some clones are missing from TCRdb's copy, which holds only in-frame ones; the method was immunoSEQ multiplex PCR. The data hold tens of thousands of clones, with roughly 84% observed a single time. The CDR3 has 14 residues. V dropped 6 bases and J dropped 4 bases, with 15 bases sitting between them. Germline CDR1 and CDR2: MNHEY and SVGEGT. The receptor comes from an adult who received the AZD1222 COVID-19 vaccine. Sequences were derived from peripheral blood, sampled 28 days after the second AZD1222 dose. The V gene is TRBV6-2 or TRBV6-3, the J gene TRBJ1-1; D may be TRBD1 (6 bases). The CDR3 bases are TGTGCCAGCAGCCGCGGACAGCGAATCACTGAAGCTTTCTTT. It translates to CASSRGQRITEAFF.